A single sample gave rise to the 14 T cell receptor beta chains below, sequenced in a study of cytotoxic CD8 clonotypes in ibrutinib-treated CLL. Here immunoSEQ multiplex PCR was the method, and the copy in TCRdb shows in-frame clones only, minus some. The repertoire holds 120,000 to 150,000 clones, with more than 85% as singletons. Sample: PBMCs, taken after 12 months of ibrutinib treatment. These receptors were obtained from a human donor with chronic lymphocytic leukemia.

This chain uses TRBV28 with TRBJ2-7; 7 bases align to TRBD2. The CDR3 contains 16 residues. The germline gives CDR1 MDHEN, CDR2 SYDVKM. The V segment lost 4 bases and the J segment 3 bases; nucleotides outside the gene matches: 12. This CDR3 reads CASSSPGGRSLYEQYF. The CDR3 coding sequence is TGTGCCAGCAGTTCCCCGGGGGGACGCTCTCTCTACGAGCAGTACTTC.

The chain carries TRBV19 and TRBJ2-2, with TRBD1 identical over 7 bases. The CDR3 has 16 amino acids. The germline gives CDR1 LNHDA, CDR2 SQIVND (reference sequence). V was clipped by 3 bases and J by 3 bases; unmatched bases: 7. This CDR3 reads CASSIRGGKYTGELFF. The CDR3, as DNA: TGTGCCAGTAGTATTAGAGGGGGCAAGTACACCGGGGAGCTGTTTTTT.

CDR3 in amino acids: CASSLEGRGFGYTF. CDR3 DNA: TGTGCCAGCAGTTTGGAGGGGAGAGGTTTCGGCTACACCTTC. The genes are TRBV27 and TRBJ1-2; maybe TRBD1 (5 bases). The CDR3 spans 14 residues. Germline loops: CDR1 MNHEY, CDR2 SMNVEV (reference sequence). V shed 3 bases and J shed 8 bases, with 16 bases lying between them.

The CDR3, as DNA: TGTGCCAGCAGTCGTCTGGGCGGGAGGTACAATGAGCAGTTCTTC. Its translation: CASSRLGGRYNEQFF. This sequence joins TRBV6-5 and TRBJ2-1; 8 nucleotides agree with TRBD2. Looked up from germline, CDR1 is MNHEY and CDR2 is SVGAGI. V was pared by 5 bases and J by 4 bases, with 7 bases of the junction left unmatched. This CDR3 spans 15 amino acids.

Here the CDR3 reads CASSTQEYSGQVNTEAFF. The CDR3 DNA sequence: TGTGCCAGCAGCACTCAAGAATATTCGGGACAGGTGAACACTGAAGCTTTCTTT. The V gene is TRBV9, the J gene TRBJ1-1, with 8 bases aligning to TRBD1. The trim removed 4 bases at V and 0 bases at J, leaving 14 bases unmatched. Germline CDR1 reads SGDLS; CDR2 reads YYNGEE. The CDR3 sequence is 18 residues long. Full variable domain (outside the CDR3, taken from reference TRBV9 and TRBJ1-1): DSGVTQTPKHLITATGQRVTLRCSPRSGDLSVYWYQQSLDQGLQFLIQYYNGEERAKGNILERFSAQQFPDLHSELNLSSLELGDSALYFCASSTQEYSGQVNTEAFFGQGTRLTVV.

This chain uses TRBV27 with TRBJ2-4; D may be TRBD1 (5 bases). Germline CDR1 reads MNHEY; CDR2 reads SMNVEV (reference sequence). V gave up 3 bases and J gave up 4 bases, with 10 bases separating them. The CDR3 is 14 amino acids. The CDR3 region is CASSLMQGKNIQYF. CDR3 coding DNA: TGTGCCAGCAGTTTGATGCAGGGTAAAAACATTCAGTACTTC.

J is TRBJ1-1 and V is TRBV2, with D maybe TRBD1 (5 bases). The germline CDR1 and CDR2 sequences are SNHLY and FYNNEI. V lost 5 bases and J lost 2, with 9 bases in between. The CDR3 is 13 residues long. The CDR3 bases are TGTGCCAGCAGTTCGACAGATAACACTGAAGCTTTCTTT. It encodes CASSSTDNTEAFF.

This chain connects TRBV2 to TRBJ2-7; D may be TRBD1 (6 bases). CDR3 length: 14 amino acids. Between the trimmed V and J ends, which lost 7 bases and 3 bases, there was a span of 16 bases. Germline CDR1 is SNHLY and CDR2 is FYNNEI. This chain's CDR3 is CASKWDTTGYEQYF. CDR3 in DNA: TGTGCCAGCAAGTGGGACACCACGGGCTACGAGCAGTACTTC.

The rearrangement joins TRBV10-1 to TRBJ1-1, with 8 nucleotides matching TRBD1. Germline V lookup: CDR1 WNHNN, CDR2 SYGVQD (reference sequence). Trimming took 4 bases from V and 4 from J; bases not matched to a gene: 8. The CDR3 loop spans 15 amino acids. As DNA, the CDR3 is TGCGCCAGCAGTGGGGACGGACAGGGCGGCACTGAAGCTTTCTTT. Protein sequence: CASSGDGQGGTEAFF.

This chain links TRBV19 with TRBJ2-2; 10 positions match TRBD1. The CDR3 is 17 amino acids. Trimming at V came to 8 bases and at J to 0 bases, leaving 9 bases not matched to a gene. Looked up from germline, CDR1 is LNHDA and CDR2 is SQIVND (reference sequence). The CDR3 protein is CASSIDRGQSNTGELFF. Written as DNA, the CDR3 is TGTGCCAGTTCAATCGACAGGGGGCAATCGAACACCGGGGAGCTGTTTTTT.

This clone appeared once. As DNA, the CDR3 is TGTGCCAGCTCACCTGTGGGACAGGGGGTGATGAACACTGAAGCTTTCTTT. Protein sequence: CASSPVGQGVMNTEAFF. The chain joins TRBV18 to TRBJ1-1; 11 nucleotides agree with TRBD1. This CDR3 is 17 amino acids long. After removal of 3 bases from V and 0 bases from J, the junction contained 6 bases not matched to a gene. Looked up from germline, CDR1 is KGHSH and CDR2 is LQKENI.

The count of this clone is one. The V gene is TRBV25-1, the J gene TRBJ2-1, with TRBD2 matching over 13 bases. The germline V gene has CDR1 MGHDK and CDR2 SYGVNS. CDR3 size: 18 residues. J lost 7 bases, V lost 0 bases, and 9 bases had no gene match. DNA for the CDR3: TGTGCCAGCAGTGAATATTCACCGGGACTAGCGGGATTGAATGAGCAGTTCTTC. Protein sequence: CASSEYSPGLAGLNEQFF. The full variable domain, its missing parts supplied by reference TRBV25-1 and TRBJ2-1, is EADIYQTPRYLVIGTGKKITLECSQTMGHDKMYWYQQDPGMELHLIHYSYGVNSTEKGDLSSESTVSRIRTEHFPLTLESARPSHTSQYLCASSEYSPGLAGLNEQFFGPGTRLTVL.

This chain joins TRBV28 and TRBJ1-3; D unresolved. This CDR3 is 12 amino acids long. Looked up from germline, CDR1 is MDHEN and CDR2 is SYDVKM. The DNA of the CDR3 is TGTGGGATTTATAGCGCTGGAAACACCATATATTTT. Its translation is CGIYSAGNTIYF.

The chain links TRBV29-1 to TRBJ2-7, with D perhaps matching TRBD1 or TRBD2 (5 bases each). V was pared by 4 bases and J by 6 bases, with 7 bases between. The CDR3 runs to 10 residues. The germline gives CDR1 SQVTM, CDR2 ANQGSEA. This chain's CDR3 is CSVGGAEQYF. For the CDR3, the DNA is TGCAGCGTTGGAGGGGCCGAGCAGTACTTC.